The 27 T cell receptor beta chains in this list originate from one sample, sequenced in a study of blood T cell repertoires in COVID-19. Clones were read by immunoSEQ multiplex PCR, and TCRdb kept only the in-frame ones, dropping some. The profile shows roughly 120,000 clones, around four fifths of them singletons. Material: peripheral blood. The origin of the receptors is a man aged 25-45 years with acute or convalescent COVID-19.

The chain uses TRBV4-1 and TRBJ2-1; possibly TRBD2 for D (5 bases). CDR3 length: 19 amino acids. The ends were cut back, 2 bases at V and 4 bases at J, with 24 bases in the middle. Germline V gives CDR1 MGHRA, CDR2 YSYEKL. CDR3 nucleotides: TGCGCCAGCAGCCAACTAATTGCTTTGAGGGAGACAAGGTACAATGAGCAGTTCTTC. This gives the protein CASSQLIALRETRYNEQFF.

The chain has TRBV15 and TRBJ1-4, with TRBD1 as a possible D gene (5 bases). CDR3 length: 18 residues. CDR1 and CDR2 from the germline V gene are LNHNV and YYDKDF (reference sequence). Trimming pared 0 bases from V and 4 bases from J, leaving 18 bases between. Here the CDR3 reads CATSRDLDGAGVNEKLFF. In DNA, the CDR3 is TGTGCCACCAGCAGAGATCTTGATGGGGCGGGGGTTAATGAAAAACTGTTTTTT.

This chain uses TRBV7-3 with TRBJ1-6; TRBD1 is a possible D gene (5 bases). This CDR3 is 14 amino acids long. CDR1 and CDR2 from the germline V gene are SGHTA and FQGTGA. V lost 0 bases to trimming and J lost 6 bases, with 6 bases between them. CDR3 protein: CASSLTGVNSPLHF. Written as DNA, the CDR3 is TGTGCCAGCAGCTTAACAGGGGTTAATTCACCCCTCCACTTT.

V gene TRBV21-1 combines with J gene TRBJ1-4. TRBV21-1 is a pseudogene segment. The CDR3 is made up of 15 amino acids. CDR3 coding DNA: TGTGCCAGCAGCAGAGGACGGGGGAGGGGTGAAAAACTGTTTTTT. Protein sequence: CASSRGRGRGEKLFF.

The V gene is TRBV7-6, the J gene TRBJ1-5; no firm D call. CDR1 and CDR2 from the germline V gene are SGHVS and FNYEAQ. This CDR3 spans 13 amino acids. Trimming removed 3 bases at V and 8 bases at J, with 11 bases between. The CDR3 loop is CASSLRPEEPQHF. The CDR3 DNA sequence: TGTGCCAGCAGCTTGAGGCCGGAGGAGCCCCAGCATTTT.

V is TRBV6-5 and J is TRBJ2-5; 14 nucleotides agree with TRBD2. The CDR3 contains 16 residues. Germline lookup yields CDR1 MNHEY and CDR2 SVGAGI. After removal of 4 bases from V and 5 bases from J, the junction contained 6 bases not matched to a gene. For the CDR3, the DNA is TGTGCCAGCAGTTTGGGACGACTAGCGGGGGGGGAGACCCAGTACTTC. Its protein is CASSLGRLAGGETQYF.

The gene calls are TRBV27 and TRBJ2-5; 9 bases align to TRBD2. This CDR3 region has 16 residues. The junction had 9 bases not matched to a gene; V was cut back by 5 bases and J by 2 bases. Germline CDR1 reads MNHEY; CDR2 reads SMNVEV (reference sequence). The CDR3 loop reads CASSPSAGGSQETQYF. The CDR3 DNA reads as TGTGCCAGCAGTCCGTCCGCGGGAGGGTCACAAGAGACCCAGTACTTC.

This clone was picked up a small number of times. The V and J genes are TRBV28 and TRBJ2-3; D is uncertain. CDR1 and CDR2 from the germline V gene are MDHEN and SYDVKM. The CDR3 consists of 12 residues. Trimming shortened V by 7 bases and J by 3 bases, and 8 bases separated the two germline ends. CDR3 nucleotide sequence: TGTGCCAGCAAGAGACAAACAGATACGCAGTATTTT. As protein: CASKRQTDTQYF.

This clone was seen a handful of times. J is TRBJ2-1 and V is TRBV10-1, with 7 bases identical to TRBD1. The germline V gene has CDR1 WNHNN and CDR2 SYGVQD (reference sequence). The CDR3 is 16 amino acids. Germline trimming cut 3 bases from V and 4 bases from J; bases unmatched to any gene: 9. For the CDR3, the DNA is TGCGCCAGCAGTGAAGGATCAGGGGGAAATTACAATGAGCAGTTCTTC. Amino acid sequence: CASSEGSGGNYNEQFF.

The chain combines TRBV2 with TRBJ2-1, with D perhaps matching TRBD1 (5 bases). Germline V lookup: CDR1 SNHLY, CDR2 FYNNEI. Between the trimmed V and J ends, which lost 2 bases and 2 bases, there was a span of 10 bases. This CDR3 is built from 15 residues. CDR3 in amino acids: CASSEIRVAYNEQFF. In DNA, the CDR3 is TGTGCCAGCAGTGAAATCAGGGTAGCCTACAATGAGCAGTTCTTC.

This clone was recorded a few times. This chain connects TRBV2 to TRBJ1-2; unclear D gene. Trimming took off 8 bases at V and 5 bases at J, with 15 bases between the two ends. Germline loops: CDR1 SNHLY, CDR2 FYNNEI. The CDR3 consists of 13 residues. CDR3 sequence reads: CASPRGDGYGYTF. The CDR3 coding sequence is TGTGCCAGCCCCCGAGGCGATGGGTATGGCTACACCTTC.

The chain employs TRBV19 and TRBJ1-2; unclear D gene. Deletions cut 3 bases from V and 5 bases from J, with 22 bases between. This CDR3 is 17 amino acids long. Germline V CDR1 and CDR2: LNHDA, SQIVND (reference sequence). This CDR3 reads CASSIWHQEDGVYGYTF. In nucleotides, the CDR3 is TGTGCCAGTAGTATTTGGCACCAAGAAGACGGGGTTTATGGCTACACCTTC.

This sequence joins TRBV6-1 and TRBJ2-7; TRBD2 matches 8 bases. CDR1 and CDR2 (germline): MNHNS, SASEGT. CDR3 length: 15 amino acids. The trim removed 3 bases at V and 6 bases at J, leaving 10 bases unmatched. The CDR3 spells CASSDNPGLALEQYV. In DNA, the CDR3 is TGTGCCAGCAGTGACAACCCAGGACTAGCCCTCGAGCAGTACGTC.

V usage is TRBV19 and J usage is TRBJ1-5, with D maybe TRBD1 (5 bases). V was cut by 6 bases and J by 0 bases, with 18 bases left in between. This CDR3 spans 17 amino acids. Germline CDR1 is LNHDA and CDR2 is SQIVND (reference sequence). The chain's CDR3 is CASRTTWGGISNQPQHF. The CDR3 coding sequence is TGTGCCAGTAGAACGACTTGGGGGGGAATTAGCAATCAGCCCCAGCATTTT.

The chain couples TRBV27 to TRBJ2-1; TRBD2 agrees at 7 bases. Germline trimming cut 3 bases from V and 5 bases from J; bases unmatched to any gene: 7. CDR3 length: 15 residues. The germline V gene encodes CDR1 MNHEY and CDR2 SMNVEV (reference sequence). The CDR3 loop reads CASSLGSSGHNEQFF. As DNA, the CDR3 is TGTGCCAGCAGTTTGGGGTCTAGCGGACACAATGAGCAGTTCTTC.

The chain combines TRBV5-1 with TRBJ2-1, with 9 nucleotides matching TRBD2. There are 15 residues in the CDR3. The junction had 8 bases not matched to a gene; V was cut back by 2 bases and J by 8 bases. Germline V gives CDR1 SGHRS, CDR2 YFSETQ. CDR3: CASSFALAGSDEQFF. Here the CDR3 DNA reads TGCGCCAGCAGCTTTGCGCTAGCGGGATCCGATGAGCAGTTCTTC.

This chain joins TRBV5-4 and TRBJ2-5, with TRBD1 identical over 9 bases. Germline lookup yields CDR1 SGHNT and CDR2 YYREEE (reference sequence). Trimming at V came to 4 bases and at J to 6 bases, leaving 7 bases not matched to a gene. The CDR3 consists of 14 residues. This CDR3 reads CASSNTDRGKTQYF. The CDR3 nucleotides read TGTGCCAGCAGCAACACAGACAGGGGGAAGACCCAGTACTTC.

The genes are TRBV30 and TRBJ2-3; 7 bases line up with TRBD2. Germline values: CDR1 GTSNPN, CDR2 SVGIG (reference sequence). V trimming: 7 bases; J trimming: 0 bases; junction bases outside the gene matches: 10. This CDR3 is 15 amino acids long. The CDR3 sequence: CASRRLAASTDTQYF. CDR3 coding DNA: TGTGCCTCCCGGCGACTAGCAGCTAGCACAGATACGCAGTATTTT.

The chain carries TRBV27 and TRBJ2-2, with a tentative D call TRBD1 (5 bases). Germline CDR1 MNHEY, CDR2 SMNVEV (reference sequence). The CDR3 is made up of 16 amino acids. Trimming left V 8 bases short and J 3 bases short, with 19 bases between. The CDR3 loop reads CASVPTGLEDTGELFF. CDR3 nucleotides: TGTGCCAGCGTTCCTACAGGTCTTGAAGACACCGGGGAGCTGTTTTTT.

V is TRBV5-4 and J is TRBJ1-2; D is perhaps TRBD1 (6 bases). CDR1 is SGHNT and CDR2 is YYREEE in the germline V gene (reference sequence). CDR3 length equals 13 residues. Trimming took off 3 bases at V and 2 bases at J, with 8 bases between the two ends. This CDR3 is CASSWDTNYGYTF. CDR3 bases: TGTGCCAGCAGCTGGGACACCAACTATGGCTACACCTTC.

This chain uses TRBV6-5 with TRBJ1-1, with D perhaps matching TRBD1 (6 bases). The CDR3 extends over 13 amino acids. The germline gives CDR1 MNHEY, CDR2 SVGAGI. Deletions cut 8 bases from V and 4 bases from J, with 14 bases between. The CDR3 sequence: CASHRQGITEAFF. CDR3 nucleotides: TGTGCCAGCCACCGGCAGGGGATCACTGAAGCTTTCTTT.

This chain uses TRBV25-1 with TRBJ2-5; TRBD1 might be the D (5 bases). V lost 0 bases, J lost 4 bases, and 21 bases lay in between. This CDR3 is 18 amino acids long. Germline V gene lookup returns CDR1 MGHDK and CDR2 SYGVNS. The CDR3 spells CASSEYTTSPTQGETQYF. The CDR3 DNA reads TGTGCCAGCAGTGAATATACCACATCGCCCACCCAGGGAGAGACCCAGTACTTC.

This clone was found a few times. V gene TRBV7-8 combines with J gene TRBJ1-2; D uncertain. Germline loops: CDR1 SGHVS, CDR2 FQNEAQ. The CDR3 has 15 residues. V was cut by 1 base and J by 4 bases, with 13 bases left in between. CDR3 sequence reads: CASSLVPMGSYGYTF. CDR3 DNA sequence: TGTGCCAGCAGCTTAGTTCCTATGGGCTCCTATGGCTACACCTTC.

The gene calls are TRBV6-1 and TRBJ2-2; 9 positions agree with TRBD1. Trimming cost V 1 base and J 7 bases; bases outside gene matches: 7. CDR1 and CDR2 from the germline V gene are MNHNS and SASEGT. The CDR3 extends over 16 amino acids. The CDR3 loop is CASSEVQGAGGGELFF. CDR3 bases: TGTGCCAGCAGTGAAGTACAGGGGGCAGGTGGCGGGGAGCTGTTTTTT.

The chain employs TRBV24-1 and TRBJ2-3, with D possibly being TRBD2 (5 bases). The CDR3 loop spans 16 amino acids. Deletions cut 3 bases from V and 6 bases from J, with 18 bases between. The germline gives CDR1 KGHDR, CDR2 SFDVKD. CDR3 protein: CATSDGGGGPLDTQYF. DNA of the CDR3: TGTGCCACCAGTGATGGTGGCGGAGGACCTCTCGATACGCAGTATTTT.

This clone was detected once. V gene TRBV5-1 combines with J gene TRBJ2-5, with 10 bases that match TRBD2. This CDR3 is built from 17 residues. The germline V gene has CDR1 SGHRS and CDR2 YFSETQ. After removal of 1 base from V and 2 bases from J, the junction contained 8 bases not matched to a gene. The CDR3 loop is CASSLWLAGAEQETQYF. CDR3 DNA sequence: TGCGCCAGCAGCTTGTGGCTAGCGGGGGCCGAACAAGAGACCCAGTACTTC.

The rearrangement uses TRBV10-3 and TRBJ2-3, with 11 bases aligning to TRBD2. Germline-derived CDR1 and CDR2 are ENHRY and SYGVKD. The ends lost 7 bases at V and 4 bases at J; junction bases unmatched: 4. The length of the CDR3 is 14 residues. CDR3 residues: CAIKGTSGPDTQYF. The DNA of the CDR3 is TGTGCCATCAAGGGGACTAGCGGACCAGATACGCAGTATTTT.